Sequencing of this TCR beta chain was carried out in a study of blood T cell repertoires in COVID-19. Study-level information: The analysed material was cDNA or gDNA that came from T cells, B-cell-depleted T cells, or PBMCs.

Enrolment of Seattle patients took place during active infection, and they were followed longitudinally. Sequenced by immunoSEQ multiplex PCR; TCRdb stores in-frame clones only, minus some. The table lists approximately 75,000 clones, around 88% of them singletons. The CDR3 is 16 amino acids. The trim removed 0 bases at V and 3 bases at J, leaving 5 bases unmatched. Looked up from germline, CDR1 is SGHRS and CDR2 is YFSETQ. This receptor was obtained from a man older than 75 with COVID-19, enrolled during active disease. The source material was peripheral blood. V usage is TRBV5-1 and J usage is TRBJ2-1, with 8 bases aligning to TRBD2. This chain's CDR3 is CASSLGWTSLYNEQFF. CDR3 bases: TGCGCCAGCAGCTTGGGCTGGACTAGCCTCTACAATGAGCAGTTCTTC.